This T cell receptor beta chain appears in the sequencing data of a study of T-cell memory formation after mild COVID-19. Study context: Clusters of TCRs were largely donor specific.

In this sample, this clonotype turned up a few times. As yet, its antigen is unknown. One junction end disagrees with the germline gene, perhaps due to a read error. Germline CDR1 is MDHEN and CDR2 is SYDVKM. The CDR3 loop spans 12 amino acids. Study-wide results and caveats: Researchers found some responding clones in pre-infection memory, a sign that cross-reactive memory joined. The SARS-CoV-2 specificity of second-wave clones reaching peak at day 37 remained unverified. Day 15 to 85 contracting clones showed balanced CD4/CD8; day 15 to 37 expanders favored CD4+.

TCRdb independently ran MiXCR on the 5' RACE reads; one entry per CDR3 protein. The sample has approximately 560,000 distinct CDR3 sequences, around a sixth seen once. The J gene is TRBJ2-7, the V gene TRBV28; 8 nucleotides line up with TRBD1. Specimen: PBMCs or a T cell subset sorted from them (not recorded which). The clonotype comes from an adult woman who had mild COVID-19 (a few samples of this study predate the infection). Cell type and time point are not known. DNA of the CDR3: TGTGCCAGCAGTTTAACAGGGGGAATACCTAAATTC. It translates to CASSLTGGIPKF.